Below, 20 T cell receptor beta chains from the same sample are listed, as sequenced in a study of shared clonotypes between healthy human individuals (TCRdb year 2020). Receptor amplification or capture employed the immunoSEQ multiplex PCR assay. Here the immuneACCESS table is served through TCRdb, limited to in-frame sequences with V and J called. Missing clones are a known gap in these copies; in checked studies unresolved V genes cover under half, and the rest lacks a known reason. The table for this sample lists 550,000 to 600,000 clones; about 80% of them were counted only once. The top ten constitute around 11% of the sample. The sequencing sample was made of PBMCs. Source of these receptors: a woman between 40 and 50 years old in good health. Some clones in this sample may be carry-over from other donors' samples.

The genes are TRBV11-2 and TRBJ2-5; 9 bases are shared with TRBD2. J gave up 4 bases and V 1 base, and 10 bases lay outside the gene matches. The CDR3 is 17 amino acids. CDR1 is SGHAT and CDR2 is FQNNGV in the germline V gene. Here the CDR3 reads CASSLGGLAGIRETQYF. CDR3 nucleotide sequence: TGTGCCAGCAGCTTAGGAGGGCTAGCGGGAATACGAGAGACCCAGTACTTC.

This chain connects TRBV28 to TRBJ2-7, with D possibly being TRBD1 or TRBD2 (5 bases each). V was trimmed by 6 bases and J by 1 base, leaving 13 bases between them. Germline assignment: CDR1 MDHEN and CDR2 SYDVKM. The CDR3 sequence is 14 residues long. The CDR3 spells CASSPPWGSYEQYF. The CDR3 coding sequence is TGTGCCAGCAGCCCTCCCTGGGGGTCCTACGAGCAGTACTTC.

The chain recombines TRBV15 with TRBJ2-3; D is possibly TRBD2 (6 bases). V was trimmed by 0 bases and J by 2 bases, leaving 12 bases between them. The CDR3 loop spans 16 amino acids. Germline values: CDR1 LNHNV, CDR2 YYDKDF (reference sequence). The DNA of the CDR3 is TGTGCCACCAGCAGAGACCGGGACTCTATCACAGATACGCAGTATTTT. Protein product: CATSRDRDSITDTQYF.

On this clone itself: A much larger clonotype is one base distant, so this may be a read error. This sample also contains other DNA sequences that code for the same CDR3. The chain couples TRBV2 to TRBJ1-1; D call uncertain. The CDR3 is 13 residues long. V lost 3 bases and J lost 1, with 6 bases in between. Germline loops: CDR1 SNHLY, CDR2 FYNNEI. The CDR3 reads CASSDSGNTEAFF. CDR3 DNA: TGTGCCAGCAGTGACTCTGGGAACACTGAAGCTTTCTTT.

The chain combines TRBV7-2 with TRBJ2-5, with D unclear. V dropped 5 bases and J dropped 4 bases, with 11 bases sitting between them. The CDR3 is 13 residues long. CDR1 is SGHTA, CDR2 FQGNSA, per germline. CDR3 in amino acids: CASSRNIGETQYF. The CDR3 DNA is TGTGCCAGCAGCCGTAATATAGGAGAGACCCAGTACTTC.

The genes are TRBV30 and TRBJ2-5; TRBD2 is a possible D gene (7 bases). The J call may be wrong; the DNA end is better matched by TRBJ2-7. The CDR3 sequence is 15 residues long. In germline, CDR1 is GTSNPN, CDR2 SVGIG (reference sequence). DNA of the CDR3: TGTGCCTGGAGCAGGGGACTAATTAATCCGAGCGAGCAGTACTTC. Translating it yields CAWSRGLINPSEQYF.

The chain couples TRBV7-8 to TRBJ2-7; D may be TRBD1 or TRBD2 (5 bases each). The CDR3 length is 16 residues. V was cut by 6 bases and J by 0 bases, with 18 bases left in between. Germline lookup yields CDR1 SGHVS and CDR2 FQNEAQ. CDR3 DNA sequence: TGTGCCAGCAGTCCGAAGTCTGGGACCGGCTCCTACGAGCAGTACTTC. Translation: CASSPKSGTGSYEQYF.

This clone was seen a few times. This chain joins TRBV4-1 and TRBJ1-5; D is unresolved. The CDR3 is 15 amino acids. V was clipped by 0 bases and J by 7 bases, with 13 bases between them. Per the germline V gene, CDR1 is MGHRA and CDR2 is YSYEKL. CDR3 region: CASSQDPRVLQPQHF. CDR3 sequence (DNA): TGCGCCAGCAGCCAAGATCCTAGGGTACTACAGCCCCAGCATTTT.

The V gene is TRBV10-3, the J gene TRBJ2-1, with D possibly being TRBD1 or TRBD2 (5 bases each). The germline V and J ends were trimmed by 6 bases and 2 bases, with 11 bases remaining between them. In germline, CDR1 is ENHRY, CDR2 SYGVKD. The CDR3 has 14 residues. The CDR3: CAISTRDPYNEQFF. For the CDR3, the DNA is TGTGCCATCAGCACTAGGGACCCCTACAATGAGCAGTTCTTC.

The sample holds a few counts of this clone. The chain recombines TRBV6-5 with TRBJ2-5, with 9 nucleotides matching TRBD1. The CDR3 runs to 14 residues. Germline CDR1 MNHEY, CDR2 SVGAGI. V lost 5 bases, J lost 13 bases, and 14 bases stayed unmatched. In DNA, the CDR3 is TGTGCCAGCAGTGCGACAGGGGGTCAGTCGGCGAGGTACTTC. Its protein product is CASSATGGQSARYF.

The chain joins TRBV7-2 to TRBJ2-2; perhaps TRBD2 as D (5 bases). CDR1 and CDR2 from the germline V gene are SGHTA and FQGNSA. The CDR3 extends over 13 amino acids. The V end was cut by 2 bases, the J end by 5 bases, with 6 bases between. In DNA form, the CDR3 reads TGTGCCAGCAGCTTAACGGGGACCGGGGAGCTGTTTTTT. It translates to CASSLTGTGELFF.

This CDR3 reads CATKTSPASSYEQYF. The CDR3, as DNA: TGTGCCACCAAGACCTCCCCGGCTAGCTCCTACGAGCAGTACTTC. The chain employs TRBV6-6 and TRBJ2-7; D gene uncertain. The ends were cut back, 10 bases at V and 0 bases at J, with 19 bases in the middle. This CDR3 contains 15 residues. In germline, CDR1 is MNHNY, CDR2 SVGAGI (reference sequence).

This chain links TRBV6-5 with TRBJ2-2; 7 bases agree with TRBD2. Per germline, CDR1 MNHEY and CDR2 SVGAGI. This CDR3 region has 13 residues. V lost 2 bases to trimming and J lost 7 bases; unmatched junction nucleotides: 1. The CDR3 loop reads CASSYGGGGELFF. DNA of the CDR3: TGTGCCAGCAGTTACGGCGGGGGCGGGGAGCTGTTTTTT.

This chain uses TRBV5-4 with TRBJ2-2; 13 bases are a match to TRBD2. Per germline, CDR1 SGHNT and CDR2 YYREEE (reference sequence). The V and J ends lost 4 bases and 7 bases, in that order; junction bases with no gene match: 7. The CDR3 covers 16 residues. CDR3 bases: TGTGCCAGCAGCCCCGGGACTAGCGGGATCGGCGGGGAGCTGTTTTTT. This sequence encodes CASSPGTSGIGGELFF.

This sequence joins TRBV5-1 and TRBJ2-2, with 7 nucleotides matching TRBD2. The CDR3 is 14 amino acids. Germline CDR1 reads SGHRS; CDR2 reads YFSETQ. V shed 0 bases and J 8 bases; nucleotides not matched to a gene: 4. The CDR3 reads CASSLAAGAGELFF. CDR3 DNA sequence: TGCGCCAGCAGCTTGGCGGCGGGAGCGGGGGAGCTGTTTTTT.

This clone occurred a few times. The chain has TRBV19 and TRBJ1-5; 7 nucleotides line up with TRBD1. Germline V gives CDR1 LNHDA, CDR2 SQIVND (reference sequence). V was pared by 5 bases and J by 6 bases, with 4 bases of the junction left unmatched. The CDR3 runs 13 residues. The CDR3 region is CASSPTGAQPQHF. Written as DNA, the CDR3 is TGTGCCAGTAGTCCCACAGGGGCTCAGCCCCAGCATTTT.

The chain combines TRBV19 with TRBJ2-7; 9 nucleotides line up with TRBD2. From germline, CDR1 is LNHDA and CDR2 SQIVND (reference sequence). V shed 3 bases, J shed 3 bases, and the junction held 15 bases outside the gene matches. There are 18 residues in the CDR3. For the CDR3, the DNA is TGTGCCAGTAGTATTGGTCTAGCGGGACCCCAGATCCTCTACGAGCAGTACTTC. As protein: CASSIGLAGPQILYEQYF. The whole variable domain, remainder taken from reference TRBV19 and TRBJ2-7, is DGGITQSPKYLFRKEGQNVTLSCEQNLNHDAMYWYRQDPGQGLRLIYYSQIVNDFQKGDIAEGYSVSREKKESFPLTVTSAQKNPTAFYLCASSIGLAGPQILYEQYFGPGTRLTVT.

The chain links TRBV27 to TRBJ1-1, with unresolved D. The CDR3 consists of 13 residues. From germline, CDR1 is MNHEY and CDR2 SMNVEV (reference sequence). Deletions cut 6 bases from V and 2 bases from J, with 10 bases between. Here the CDR3 reads CASRTWVNTEAFF. DNA for the CDR3: TGTGCCAGCAGAACGTGGGTAAACACTGAAGCTTTCTTT.

This clone was seen more than once but under ten times. Other DNA sequences from this sample encode an identical CDR3 as well. The chain uses TRBV7-9 and TRBJ1-2, with no clear D. The CDR3 length is 14 residues. Germline CDR1 and CDR2: SEHNR and FQNEAQ (reference sequence). The V gene lost 1 base and the J gene lost 2 bases, with 8 bases spanning the gap. The CDR3, as DNA: TGTGCCAGCAGCTTAGGAGGCGCAAACTATGGCTACACCTTC. It is translated as CASSLGGANYGYTF.

The chain uses TRBV11-1 and TRBJ2-5, with no clear D. The CDR3 is made up of 14 amino acids. Trimming shortened V by 3 bases and J by 1 base, and 9 bases separated the two germline ends. Germline CDR1 is SGHAT and CDR2 is FQDESV (reference sequence). CDR3 region: CASSLSPTQETQYF. In DNA, the CDR3 is TGTGCCAGCAGCTTGAGCCCGACCCAAGAGACCCAGTACTTC.